Following are 11 T cell receptor beta chains from one sample sequenced in a study of vaccination and CD4 T cells after COVID-19. Described treatment: roughly ten-day PBMC culture with coronavirus spike peptide pools or control peptides (ViraFEST assay). No antigens are known for them. With the Oncomine TCR Beta short-read assay, DNA from cultured CD4+ T cells was sequenced. TCRdb re-derived calls from the PCR reads in MiXCR, one entry per CDR3 protein. The table shows roughly 10,000 distinct CDR3 sequences, with roughly 24% occurring only once. Sequenced here: CD4+ T cells from blood, cultured in vitro, sampled after SARS-CoV-2 vaccination. Every receptor here comes from a human donor who had recovered from COVID-19.

A few counts support this clonotype. The CDR3 DNA reads as TGCAGTGCTAGAGATTCCCATGGGGGCACAGATACGCAGTATTTT. It codes for CSARDSHGGTDTQYF. The V call is TRBV20-1, the J call TRBJ2-3, with D unclear. The CDR3 has 15 amino acids. V was shortened by 0 bases and J by 1 base, with 11 bases between the two germline ends. Germline loops: CDR1 DFQATT, CDR2 SNEGSKA (reference sequence).

The chain has TRBV2 and TRBJ2-3, with D hard to call. V lost 7 bases to trimming and J lost 1 base, with 12 bases between them. Germline CDR1 is SNHLY and CDR2 is FYNNEI. This CDR3 spans 14 amino acids. CDR3 loop: CASNSLMGTDTQYF. DNA for the CDR3: TGTGCCAGCAACTCGTTGATGGGCACAGATACGCAGTATTTT.

The chain is built from TRBV20-1 and TRBJ2-3, with D possibly TRBD2 on 5 matching bases. Trimming removed 1 base from V and 6 bases from J, with 20 bases in between. There are 16 residues in the CDR3. Germline CDR1 is DFQATT and CDR2 is SNEGSKA (reference sequence). CDR3 loop: CSARGTLRSSGDTQYF. Here the CDR3 DNA reads TGCAGTGCTAGAGGTACGTTAAGGTCCTCGGGGGATACGCAGTATTTT.

The V call is TRBV28, the J call TRBJ1-2; no firm D call. This CDR3 is 14 amino acids long. Germline loops: CDR1 MDHEN, CDR2 SYDVKM. V lost 4 bases and J 4 bases, leaving 13 bases between the germline ends. Here the CDR3 DNA reads TGTGCCAGCAGTTCTCCGTTTAGGAGCTATGGCTACACCTTC. Protein: CASSSPFRSYGYTF.

The chain uses TRBV20-1 and TRBJ2-3, with 8 bases that match TRBD2. Germline V gene lookup returns CDR1 DFQATT and CDR2 SNEGSKA (reference sequence). V lost 4 bases and J lost 2; bases outside the gene matches: 5. The CDR3 is 14 amino acids. The CDR3 bases are TGCAGTGCTATGCCCGGACTAGCCACAGATACGCAGTATTTT. It codes for CSAMPGLATDTQYF.

The chain carries TRBV20-1 and TRBJ2-2; tentative D call: TRBD1 (5 bases). V was pared by 3 bases and J by 7 bases, with 12 bases between. This CDR3 comprises 13 residues. Germline V lookup: CDR1 DFQATT, CDR2 SNEGSKA (reference sequence). For the CDR3, the DNA is TGCAGTGCTAGTTTACAGGCCGGCGGGGAGCTGTTTTTT. The encoded protein is CSASLQAGGELFF.

There are a few counts of this clonotype. The chain recombines TRBV19 with TRBJ1-6; 10 nucleotides line up with TRBD1. Looked up from germline, CDR1 is LNHDA and CDR2 is SQIVND (reference sequence). This CDR3 has 15 amino acids. V gave up 5 bases and J gave up 7 bases; unmatched junction bases: 5. The DNA of the CDR3 is TGTGCCAGTAGTGCCCTGGACAGGGGGAATTCACCCCTCCACTTT. Translated, it gives CASSALDRGNSPLHF.

There are a few counts of this clonotype. This chain connects TRBV7-2 to TRBJ1-5; TRBD1 might be the D (5 bases). The V gene lost 5 bases and the J gene lost 6 bases, with 17 bases spanning the gap. The CDR3 covers 15 residues. Germline V CDR1 and CDR2: SGHTA, FQGNSA. The CDR3 sequence: CASSRDEGWGQPQHF. The DNA for the CDR3 is TGTGCCAGCAGCCGAGACGAGGGGTGGGGTCAGCCCCAGCATTTT. Full variable domain (remainder filled in from reference TRBV7-2 and TRBJ1-5): GAGVSQSPSNKVTEKGKDVELRCDPISGHTALYWYRQSLGQGLEFLIYFQGNSAPDKSGLPSDRFSAERTGGSVSTLTIQRTQQEDSAVYLCASSRDEGWGQPQHFGDGTRLSIL.

This clonotype has only a few counts. CDR3 loop: CASSPVQRYEQYF. The DNA for the CDR3 is TGTGCCAGCTCACCAGTACAGCGCTACGAGCAGTACTTC. The rearrangement joins TRBV18 to TRBJ2-7, with D hard to call. With 2 bases removed from V and 3 bases from J, the gap between germline ends came to 8 bases. The CDR3 contains 13 residues. The germline gives CDR1 KGHSH, CDR2 LQKENI.

V usage is TRBV7-9 and J usage is TRBJ2-5; 7 bases are shared with TRBD2. The CDR3 is 15 residues long. The germline gives CDR1 SEHNR, CDR2 FQNEAQ (reference sequence). V shed 3 bases and J 3 bases; nucleotides not matched to a gene: 7. CDR3 DNA sequence: TGTGCCAGCAGCTTCGGCGCGGGAGTAGAAGAGACCCAGTACTTC. Protein sequence: CASSFGAGVEETQYF.

This clonotype was picked up a small number of times. The chain employs TRBV28 and TRBJ1-5; D gene ambiguous. Germline assignment: CDR1 MDHEN and CDR2 SYDVKM. V was pared by 3 bases and J by 4 bases, with 13 bases between. The CDR3 covers 15 residues. The CDR3 sequence: CASSLRPYLNQPQHF. CDR3 nucleotides: TGTGCCAGCAGTTTGCGGCCCTACCTTAATCAGCCCCAGCATTTT. Complete variable domain (other parts from reference TRBV28 and TRBJ1-5): DVKVTQSSRYLVKRTGEKVFLECVQDMDHENMFWYRQDPGLGLRLIYFSYDVKMKEKGDIPEGYSVSREKKERFSLILESASTNQTSMYLCASSLRPYLNQPQHFGDGTRLSIL.